The clone carrying this T cell receptor beta chain has a handful of counts. Its antigen is not known. Individually, cDNA molecules had unique molecular identifiers attached to them. MiXCR, applied by TCRdb to the 5' RACE reads, yields one record per CDR3 protein. This sample carries roughly 47,000 distinct CDR3 sequences, 20% to 25% of them seen once, and the ten largest clones take 4.6%. This entry is derived from a study of early T cells in non-severe SARS-CoV-2 infection. Study-wide background: It was bulk RNA from unsorted whole blood that was sequenced, and the chains were unpaired. Study-level points and caveats: Comparison of clonotypes with VDJdb favored anti-spike CD8 responses while missing private and CD4 specificities.

This clonotype was sampled from an adult who was a healthcare worker with PCR-confirmed SARS-CoV-2 infection or an uninfected control (not recorded which). The source material was whole blood, sampled at baseline.

The DNA for the CDR3 is TGTGCCAGCTCACACGGGACAGGAGGCACTAATGAAAAACTGTTTTTT. This encodes CASSHGTGGTNEKLFF. V and J are TRBV18 and TRBJ1-4; TRBD1 agrees at 8 bases. Germline V gene lookup returns CDR1 KGHSH and CDR2 LQKENI. This CDR3 is 16 amino acids long. The V and J ends lost 4 bases and 2 bases, in that order; junction bases with no gene match: 6. Supplemented by reference TRBV18 and TRBJ1-4, the full variable domain reads NAGVMQNPRHLVRRRGQEARLRCSPMKGHSHVYWYRQLPEEGLKFMVYLQKENIIDESGMPKERFSAEFPKEGPSILRIQQVVRGDSAAYFCASSHGTGGTNEKLFFGSGTQLSVL.